The clone carrying this T cell receptor (beta chain) appeared a few times. Germline trimming cut 9 bases from V and 4 bases from J; bases unmatched to any gene: 8. This CDR3 has 14 residues. The V gene's germline CDR1 is KGHDR and CDR2 SFDVKD. These data come from a study of blood T cells in healthy people across ages. Per individual sample, total RNA of at least 5.5 micrograms was extracted. A sample-barcoded 5' primer and a J-beta primer mix were used in a second PCR of roughly 7 to 12 cycles. TCRdb ran MiXCR on the 5' RACE reads and lists one entry per CDR3 protein. This sample has just under 550,000 distinct CDR3 sequences, with around 24% found just once. These data were also filed under a second study, of T cells of mothers and their children.

The V and J genes are TRBV24-1 and TRBJ2-3; 8 positions agree with TRBD1. The specimen was blood. The clonotype originates from a boy aged 5 to 17 in good health. The CDR3 loop is CATRETGAADTQYF. As DNA, the CDR3 is TGTGCCACCCGGGAGACAGGGGCCGCAGATACGCAGTATTTT.